This is a list of T cell receptor beta chains from one sample in a study of OX40 agonist ivuxolimab in advanced cancers. Data came from immunoSEQ multiplex PCR; TCRdb stores just in-frame clones and leaves some out. The sample carries over 30,000 clones, 82% recorded once. The material was CD4+ or CD8+ T cells sorted from blood, obtained in a trial of the OX40 agonist ivuxolimab. Source of these receptors: an adult with an advanced solid tumor such as melanoma, head and neck, liver or kidney cancer. CDR3s leave out the opening cysteine and the closing phenylalanine or tryptophan. Fields, in order: clone size, CDR3 length, J gene, V gene, CDR3 protein. Clone size is shown for a subset of rows, as once, few, many or a class of expanded clone.

>once|11|TRBJ2-7|TRBV6-5
ASRGTVGYEQY
>NA|12|TRBJ2-3|TRBV9
ASSGWTSTDTQY
>NA|8|TRBJ2-5|TRBV29-1
SVGEETQY
>NA|14|TRBJ1-1|TRBV30
AWSSWTVVSNTEAF
>NA|13|TRBJ2-1|TRBV6-5
ASNPGDTRSDEQF
>NA|10|TRBJ2-5|TRBV7-8
ASSSVQETQY
>NA|11|TRBJ1-2|TRBV27
ASSASGILRYT
>NA|14|TRBJ1-3|TRBV19
ASTLLRGATGNTIY
>NA|13|TRBJ2-5|TRBV11-2
ASSLEGGSHETQY
>NA|13|TRBJ2-4|TRBV19
ASSMVWEVKNIQY
>NA|9|TRBJ1-2|TRBV6-1
ASSEATRYT
>NA|14|TRBJ1-1|TRBV10-3
AISENSFIEDTEAF
>NA|13|TRBJ1-2|TRBV6-1
ASTATGTVIYGYT
>NA|10|TRBJ2-1|TRBV19
ASSPQVNEQF
>once|12|TRBJ2-7|TRBV7-6
ASSLVGGTYEQY
>NA|15|TRBJ2-7|TRBV10-3
AISASQAGQGRYEQY
>few|9|TRBJ1-1|TRBV29-1
SGRRDTEAF
>NA|13|TRBJ2-1|TRBV4-2
ASSQGAGGYNEQF
>NA|11|TRBJ2-5|TRBV30
ACKGPGGETQY
>NA|11|TRBJ2-3|TRBV2
ASNGDGTDTQY
>NA|14|TRBJ2-1|TRBV14
ASSQSTRRLVLWQF
>NA|11|TRBJ2-5|TRBV19
ASSIGPFETQY
>NA|12|TRBJ2-1|TRBV10-3
ATQLAGANNEQF
>few|12|TRBJ1-1|TRBV7-8
ASSFGRGATEAF
>NA|9|TRBJ1-1|TRBV2
ASMQNTEAF
>NA|15|TRBJ2-6|TRBV7-9
ASSLDSSGYGANVLT
>few|10|TRBJ1-3|TRBV30
AWSVRVGTIY
>NA|11|TRBJ1-1|TRBV6-6
ASSQDVYTEAF
>NA|11|TRBJ2-5|TRBV2
ASSQQGGETQY
>once|10|TRBJ1-5|TRBV5-8
ASTEGNQPQH
>NA|10|TRBJ2-7|TRBV7-6
ASSLGGAEQY